This T cell receptor beta chain was recorded in a study of blood T cell repertoires in COVID-19. The CDR3 is made up of 15 amino acids. The table came from immunoSEQ multiplex PCR; TCRdb's copy has only in-frame clones and leaves some out. Of under 200,000 clones in the sample, about 89% were seen once. This chain joins TRBV12-2 and TRBJ2-1; the table gives TRBD2 as D, unverified against the DNA. TRBV12-2 is tagged as a pseudogene. The sequence derives from a man between 65 and 85 years old with acute or convalescent COVID-19. Material for sequencing was peripheral blood. CDR3 DNA: TGTGCAAGTCGCTTAGTAATAGCGTCCTACAATGAGCAGTTCTTC. Residues: CASRLVIASYNEQFF.